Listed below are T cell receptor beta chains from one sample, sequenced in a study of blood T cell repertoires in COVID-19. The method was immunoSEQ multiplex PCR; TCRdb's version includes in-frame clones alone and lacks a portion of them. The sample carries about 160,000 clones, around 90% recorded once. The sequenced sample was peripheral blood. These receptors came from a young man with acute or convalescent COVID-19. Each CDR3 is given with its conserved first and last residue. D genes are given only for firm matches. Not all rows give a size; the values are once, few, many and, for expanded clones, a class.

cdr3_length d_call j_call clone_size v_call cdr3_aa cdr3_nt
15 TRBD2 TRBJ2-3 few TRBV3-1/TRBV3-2 CASSQGVGTSSSQYF TGTGCCAGCAGCCAAGGGGTGGGGACTAGCTCCTCGCAGTATTTT
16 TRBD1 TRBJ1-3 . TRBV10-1 CASSDRLTGSGNTIYF TGCGCCAGCAGTGACCGTTTGACAGGGTCTGGAAACACCATATATTTT
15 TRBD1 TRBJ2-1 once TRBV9 CASSGGQGDYNEQFF TGTGCCAGCAGCGGGGGACAGGGCGACTACAATGAGCAGTTCTTC
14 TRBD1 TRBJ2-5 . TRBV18 CASSRDRGKETQYF TGTGCCAGCTCGAGGGACAGGGGAAAAGAGACCCAGTACTTC
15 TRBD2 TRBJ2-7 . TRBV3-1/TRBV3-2 CASSRGTSASYEQYF TGTGCCAGCTCCCGAGGGACTAGCGCATCCTACGAGCAGTACTTC
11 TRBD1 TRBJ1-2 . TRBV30 CAWYRGRGYTF TGTGCCTGGTACAGGGGGCGAGGCTACACCTTC
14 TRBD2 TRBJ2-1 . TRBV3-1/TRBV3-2 CASSLGGSNNEQFF TGTGCCAGCAGCCTTGGCGGGAGCAACAATGAGCAGTTCTTC
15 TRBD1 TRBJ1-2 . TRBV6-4 CASSPQTGIGYGYTF TGTGCCAGCAGCCCCCAGACAGGGATTGGCTATGGCTACACCTTC
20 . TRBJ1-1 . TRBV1 CTSSQDWDSGLDGMNTEAFF TGCACCAGCAGCCAAGATTGGGACAGTGGGTTAGATGGTATGAACACTGAAGCTTTCTTT
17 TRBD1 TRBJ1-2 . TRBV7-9 CASSQFTPGQGSYGYTF TGTGCCAGCAGCCAATTTACTCCAGGACAGGGATCCTATGGCTACACCTTC
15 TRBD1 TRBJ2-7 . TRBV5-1 CASSHGQESSYEQYF TGCGCCAGCAGCCACGGACAGGAGAGCTCCTACGAGCAGTACTTC
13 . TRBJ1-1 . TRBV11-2 CASSLARYTEAFF TGTGCCAGCAGCTTAGCCCGCTATACTGAAGCTTTCTTT
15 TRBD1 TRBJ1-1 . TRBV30 CAWYTGTGGQTEAFF TGTGCCTGGTACACCGGGACAGGGGGACAAACTGAAGCTTTCTTT
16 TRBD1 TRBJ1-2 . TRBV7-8 CASSPGWAGGKDGYTF TGTGCCAGCAGCCCCGGGTGGGCAGGGGGCAAGGATGGCTACACCTTC
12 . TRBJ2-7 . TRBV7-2 CASSRDSTEQYF TGTGCCAGCAGCCGAGACAGTACCGAGCAGTACTTC
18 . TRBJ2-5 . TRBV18 CASSPFRAFGQDQETQYF TGTGCCAGCTCACCATTTAGAGCTTTTGGGCAGGACCAAGAGACCCAGTACTTC
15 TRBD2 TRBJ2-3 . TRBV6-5 CASSQRGGSTDTQYF TGTGCCAGCAGTCAGCGGGGGGGGAGCACAGATACGCAGTATTTT
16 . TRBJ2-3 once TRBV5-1 CASSLELGGGTDTQYF TGCGCCAGCAGCTTGGAACTAGGCGGCGGCACAGATACGCAGTATTTT
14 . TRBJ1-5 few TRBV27 CASSLAGSNQPQHF TGTGCCAGCAGTTTAGCAGGTAGCAATCAGCCCCAGCATTTT
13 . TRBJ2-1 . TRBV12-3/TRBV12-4 CASSLDYGNEQFF TGTGCCAGCAGTTTAGACTACGGGAATGAGCAGTTCTTC
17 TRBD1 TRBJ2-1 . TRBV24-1 CATSGDRGQNSYNEQFF TGTGCCACCAGTGGGGACAGGGGGCAAAACTCCTACAATGAGCAGTTCTTC
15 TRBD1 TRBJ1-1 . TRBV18 CASSGTDRMNTEAFF TGTGCCAGCTCCGGGACAGACCGTATGAACACTGAAGCTTTCTTT
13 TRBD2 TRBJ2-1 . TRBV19 CASNFGGRDEQFF TGTGCCAGTAATTTCGGCGGGAGGGATGAGCAGTTCTTC
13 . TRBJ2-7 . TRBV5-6 CASSLATGNEQYF TGTGCCAGCAGCTTGGCCACAGGCAACGAGCAGTACTTC
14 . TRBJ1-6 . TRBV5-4 CASSRVTDNSPLHF TGTGCCAGCAGCCGGGTCACTGATAATTCACCCCTCCACTTT
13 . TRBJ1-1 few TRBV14 CASSQEWAGEAFF TGTGCCAGCAGCCAAGAGTGGGCAGGTGAAGCTTTCTTT
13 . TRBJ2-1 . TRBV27 CASSFATDNEQFF TGTGCCAGCAGTTTTGCCACGGACAATGAGCAGTTCTTC
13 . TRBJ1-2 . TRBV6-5 CASSPVTGHGYTF TGTGCCAGCAGTCCGGTGACAGGTCATGGCTACACCTTC
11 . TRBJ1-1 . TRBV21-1 CASGGGAEAFF TGTGCCAGCGGGGGCGGCGCTGAAGCTTTCTTT
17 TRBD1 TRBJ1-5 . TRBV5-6 CASSGGTGGNSNQPQHF TGTGCCAGCAGCGGGGGGACAGGGGGCAATAGCAATCAGCCCCAGCATTTT
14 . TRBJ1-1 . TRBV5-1 CASSSTGFNTEAFF TGCGCCAGCAGCTCTACAGGGTTCAACACTGAAGCTTTCTTT
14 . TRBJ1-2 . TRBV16 CASSQSRTDHGYTF TGTGCCAGCAGCCAATCAAGAACAGATCATGGCTACACCTTC
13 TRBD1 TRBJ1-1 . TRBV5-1 CASSLRQGVEVFF TGCGCCAGCAGTTTAAGACAGGGCGTTGAAGTTTTCTTT
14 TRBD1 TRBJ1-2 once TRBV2 CASSQGGTGDGYTF TGTGCCAGCAGTCAAGGTGGGACAGGGGACGGCTACACCTTC
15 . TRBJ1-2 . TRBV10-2 CASSDGGMGIYGYTF TGCGCCAGCAGTGATGGGGGGATGGGGATCTATGGCTACACCTTC
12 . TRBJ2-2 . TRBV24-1 CATRGPTGELFF TGTGCCACCAGGGGGCCCACCGGGGAGCTGTTTTTT